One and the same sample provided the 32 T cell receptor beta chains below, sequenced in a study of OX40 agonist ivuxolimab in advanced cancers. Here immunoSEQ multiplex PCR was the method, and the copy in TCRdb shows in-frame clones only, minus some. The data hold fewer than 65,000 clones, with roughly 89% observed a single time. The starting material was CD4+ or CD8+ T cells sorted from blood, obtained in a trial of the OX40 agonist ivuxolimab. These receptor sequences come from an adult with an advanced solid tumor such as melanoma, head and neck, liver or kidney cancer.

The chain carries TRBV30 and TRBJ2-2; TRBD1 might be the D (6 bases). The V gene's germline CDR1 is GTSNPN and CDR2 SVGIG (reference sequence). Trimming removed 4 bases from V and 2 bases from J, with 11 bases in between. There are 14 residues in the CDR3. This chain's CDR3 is CAWMGARNTGELFF. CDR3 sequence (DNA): TGTGCCTGGATGGGGGCCCGAAACACCGGGGAGCTGTTTTTT. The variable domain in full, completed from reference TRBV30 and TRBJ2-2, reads SQTIHQWPATLVQPVGSPLSLECTVEGTSNPNLYWYRQAAGRGLQLLFYSVGIGQISSEVPQNLSASRPQDRQFILSSKKLLLSDSGFYLCAWMGARNTGELFFGEGSRLTVL.

The CDR3 sequence is CASSYGQGSEKLFF. CDR3 nucleotides: TGTGCCAGCAGTTACGGACAGGGATCTGAAAAACTGTTTTTT. The V and J genes are TRBV6-6 and TRBJ1-4; 8 bases align to TRBD1. After removal of 2 bases from V and 7 bases from J, the junction contained 3 bases not matched to a gene. Germline lookup yields CDR1 MNHNY and CDR2 SVGAGI (reference sequence). CDR3 length: 14 residues.

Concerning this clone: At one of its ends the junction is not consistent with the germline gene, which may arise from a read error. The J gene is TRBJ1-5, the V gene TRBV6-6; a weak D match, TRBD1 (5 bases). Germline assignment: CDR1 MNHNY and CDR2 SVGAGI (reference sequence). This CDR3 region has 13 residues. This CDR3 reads CGIGDHRNQPQHF. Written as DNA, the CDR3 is TGCGGGATAGGGGACCACAGGAATCAGCCCCAGCATTTT.

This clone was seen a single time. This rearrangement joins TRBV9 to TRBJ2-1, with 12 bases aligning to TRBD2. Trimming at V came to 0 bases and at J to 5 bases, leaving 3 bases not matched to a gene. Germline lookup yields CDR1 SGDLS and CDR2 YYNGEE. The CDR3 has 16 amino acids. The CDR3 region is CASSVGGLAGNNEQFF. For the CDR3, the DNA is TGTGCCAGCAGCGTAGGCGGACTAGCGGGAAACAATGAGCAGTTCTTC.

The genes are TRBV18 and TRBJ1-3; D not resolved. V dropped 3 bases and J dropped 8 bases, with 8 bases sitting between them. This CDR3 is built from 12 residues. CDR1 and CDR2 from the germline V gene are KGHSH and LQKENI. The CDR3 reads CASSPEGDTIYF. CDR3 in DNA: TGTGCCAGCTCACCCGAGGGCGACACCATATATTTT.

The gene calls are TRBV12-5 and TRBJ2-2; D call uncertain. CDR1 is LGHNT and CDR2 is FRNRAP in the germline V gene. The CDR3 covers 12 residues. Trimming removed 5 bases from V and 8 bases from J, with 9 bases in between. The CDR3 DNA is TGTGCTAGTGGTCAAGGTTCGGGGGAGCTGTTTTTT. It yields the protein CASGQGSGELFF.

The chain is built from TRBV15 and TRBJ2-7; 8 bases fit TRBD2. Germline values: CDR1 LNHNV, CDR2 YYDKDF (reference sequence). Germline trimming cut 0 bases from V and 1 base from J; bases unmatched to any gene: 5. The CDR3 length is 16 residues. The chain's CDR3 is CATSRDGTRGSYEQYF. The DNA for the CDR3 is TGTGCCACCAGCAGAGATGGGACTAGGGGGTCCTACGAGCAGTACTTC.

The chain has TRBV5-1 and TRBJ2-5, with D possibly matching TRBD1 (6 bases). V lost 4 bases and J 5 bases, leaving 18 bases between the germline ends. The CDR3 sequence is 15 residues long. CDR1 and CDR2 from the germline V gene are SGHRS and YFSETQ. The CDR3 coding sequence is TGCGCCAGCAGCGTGTCCGGGACAAAAGGGGAGACCCAGTACTTC. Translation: CASSVSGTKGETQYF.

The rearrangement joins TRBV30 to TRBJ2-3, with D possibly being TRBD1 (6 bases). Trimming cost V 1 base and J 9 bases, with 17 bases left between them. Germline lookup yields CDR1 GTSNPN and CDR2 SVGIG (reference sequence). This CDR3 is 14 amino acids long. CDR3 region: CAWSETGPGWTQYF. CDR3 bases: TGTGCCTGGAGTGAAACAGGGCCAGGTTGGACGCAGTATTTT.

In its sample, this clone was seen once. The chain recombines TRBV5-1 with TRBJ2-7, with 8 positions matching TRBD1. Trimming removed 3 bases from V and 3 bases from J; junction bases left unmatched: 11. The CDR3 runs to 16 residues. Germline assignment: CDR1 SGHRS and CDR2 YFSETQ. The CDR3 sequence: CASSSWTGPGVYEQYF. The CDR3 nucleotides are TGCGCCAGCAGCTCGTGGACAGGGCCTGGGGTCTACGAGCAGTACTTC.

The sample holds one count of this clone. CDR3 nucleotides: TGCGCCAGCAGGGCTAACAGGGGGCGCGTTGAAAAACTGTTTTTT. Protein product: CASRANRGRVEKLFF. The gene calls are TRBV5-1 and TRBJ1-4, with 9 bases fitting TRBD1. Germline V gives CDR1 SGHRS, CDR2 YFSETQ. V shed 5 bases and J 7 bases; nucleotides not matched to a gene: 9. CDR3 length equals 15 residues.

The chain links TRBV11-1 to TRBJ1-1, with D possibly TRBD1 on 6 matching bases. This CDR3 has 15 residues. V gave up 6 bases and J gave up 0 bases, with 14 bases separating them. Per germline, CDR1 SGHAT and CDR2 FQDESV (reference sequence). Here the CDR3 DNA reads TGTGCCAGCAGGCGACAGGCTACGATGAACACTGAAGCTTTCTTT. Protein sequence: CASRRQATMNTEAFF.

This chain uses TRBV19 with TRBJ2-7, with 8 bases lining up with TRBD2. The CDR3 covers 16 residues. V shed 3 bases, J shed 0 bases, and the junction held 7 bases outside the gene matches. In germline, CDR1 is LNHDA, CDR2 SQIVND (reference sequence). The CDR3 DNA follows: TGTGCCAGTAGTATCCACCTAGCGGGCAGCTCCTACGAGCAGTACTTC. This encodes CASSIHLAGSSYEQYF.

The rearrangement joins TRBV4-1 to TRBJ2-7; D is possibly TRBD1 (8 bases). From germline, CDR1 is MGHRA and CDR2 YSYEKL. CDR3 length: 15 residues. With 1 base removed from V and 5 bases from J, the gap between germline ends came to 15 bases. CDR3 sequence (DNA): TGCGCCAGCAGCCAAGCATACAGGGGGGGAAACGAGCAGTACTTC. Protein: CASSQAYRGGNEQYF.

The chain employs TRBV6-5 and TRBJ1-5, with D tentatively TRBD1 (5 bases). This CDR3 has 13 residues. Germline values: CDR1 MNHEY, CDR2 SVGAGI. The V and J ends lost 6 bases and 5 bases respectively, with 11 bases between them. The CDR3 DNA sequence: TGTGCCAGCAGCGGGGGGAGATATCAGCCCCAGCATTTT. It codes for CASSGGRYQPQHF.

The CDR3 region has the DNA TGCAGTGCTAGATACCAAGAGCAGTTCTTC. Protein sequence: CSARYQEQFF. The chain employs TRBV20-1 and TRBJ2-1; D is unclear. The germline CDR1 and CDR2 sequences are DFQATT and SNEGSKA (reference sequence). This CDR3 is built from 10 residues. V gave up 2 bases and J gave up 10 bases, with 6 bases separating them.

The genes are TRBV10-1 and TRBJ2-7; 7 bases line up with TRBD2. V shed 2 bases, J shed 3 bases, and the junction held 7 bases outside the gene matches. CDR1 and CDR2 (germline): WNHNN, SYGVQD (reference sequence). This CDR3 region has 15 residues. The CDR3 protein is CASSESSGQNYEQYF. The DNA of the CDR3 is TGCGCCAGCAGTGAGAGTAGCGGGCAAAACTACGAGCAGTACTTC.

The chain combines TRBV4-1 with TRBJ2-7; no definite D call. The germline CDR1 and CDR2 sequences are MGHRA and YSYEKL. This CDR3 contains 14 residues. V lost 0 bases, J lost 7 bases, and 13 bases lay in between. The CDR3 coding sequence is TGCGCCAGCAGCCAAGATTTTTTGACCGCGGAGCAGTACTTC. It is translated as CASSQDFLTAEQYF.

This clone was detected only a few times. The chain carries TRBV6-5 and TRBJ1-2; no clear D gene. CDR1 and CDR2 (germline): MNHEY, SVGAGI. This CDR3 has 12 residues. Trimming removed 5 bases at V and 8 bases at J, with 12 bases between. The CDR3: CASSAGRGGYTF. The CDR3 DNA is TGTGCCAGCAGTGCCGGACGGGGAGGCTACACCTTC.

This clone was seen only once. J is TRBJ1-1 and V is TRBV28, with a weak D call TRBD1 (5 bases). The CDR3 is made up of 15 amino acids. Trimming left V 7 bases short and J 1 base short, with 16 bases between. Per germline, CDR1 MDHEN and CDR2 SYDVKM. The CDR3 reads CASTITWGRNTEAFF. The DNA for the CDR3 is TGTGCCAGCACCATCACCTGGGGCCGGAACACTGAAGCTTTCTTT. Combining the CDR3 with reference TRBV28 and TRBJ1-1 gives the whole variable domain DVKVTQSSRYLVKRTGEKVFLECVQDMDHENMFWYRQDPGLGLRLIYFSYDVKMKEKGDIPEGYSVSREKKERFSLILESASTNQTSMYLCASTITWGRNTEAFFGQGTRLTVV.

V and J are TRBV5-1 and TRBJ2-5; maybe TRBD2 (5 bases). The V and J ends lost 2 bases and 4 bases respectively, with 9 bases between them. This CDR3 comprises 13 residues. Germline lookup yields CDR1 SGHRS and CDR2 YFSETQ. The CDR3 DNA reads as TGCGCCAGCAGCTTTAGCGCGGGAGAGACCCAGTACTTC. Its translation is CASSFSAGETQYF.

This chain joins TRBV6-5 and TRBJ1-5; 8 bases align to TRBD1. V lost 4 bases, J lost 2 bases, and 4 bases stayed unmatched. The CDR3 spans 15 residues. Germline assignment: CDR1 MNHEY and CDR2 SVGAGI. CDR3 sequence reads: CASSSGGSGNQPQHF. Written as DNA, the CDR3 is TGTGCCAGCAGTTCAGGGGGCAGTGGCAATCAGCCCCAGCATTTT.

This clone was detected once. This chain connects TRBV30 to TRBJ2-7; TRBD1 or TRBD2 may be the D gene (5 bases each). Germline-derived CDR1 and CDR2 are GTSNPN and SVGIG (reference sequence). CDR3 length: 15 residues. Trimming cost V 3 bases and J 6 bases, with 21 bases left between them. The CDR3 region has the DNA TGTGCCTGGAGGGAGGCCTTAGTGGGGGATGGCGAGCAGTACTTC. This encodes CAWREALVGDGEQYF.

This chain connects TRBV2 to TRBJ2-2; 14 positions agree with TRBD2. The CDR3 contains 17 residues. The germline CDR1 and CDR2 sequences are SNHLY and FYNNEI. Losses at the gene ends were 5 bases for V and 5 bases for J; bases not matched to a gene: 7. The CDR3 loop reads CASSRGLAGGGTGELFF. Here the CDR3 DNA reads TGTGCCAGCAGTCGTGGACTAGCGGGAGGAGGGACCGGGGAGCTGTTTTTT.

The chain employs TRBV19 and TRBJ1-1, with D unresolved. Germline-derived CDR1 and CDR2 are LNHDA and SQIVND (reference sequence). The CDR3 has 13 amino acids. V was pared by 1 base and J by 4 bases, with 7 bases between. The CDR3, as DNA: TGTGCCAGTAGTATAGCCGGGATCACTGAAGCTTTCTTT. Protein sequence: CASSIAGITEAFF.

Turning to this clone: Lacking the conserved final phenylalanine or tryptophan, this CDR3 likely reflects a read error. The CDR3 nucleotides are TGTGCCAGCAGCTTGAAGGGAGGGGTAAACTATGGCTACACCCTC. Translating it yields CASSLKGGVNYGYTL. The chain has TRBV5-4 and TRBJ1-2, with D maybe TRBD1 (5 bases). V was cut by 1 base and J by 2 bases, with 12 bases left in between. Germline V gives CDR1 SGHNT, CDR2 YYREEE (reference sequence). The CDR3 spans 15 residues.

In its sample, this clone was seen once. For the CDR3, the DNA is TGTGCCAGCAGCTTAGACGGACGGTCGAGCACTGAAGCTTTCTTT. This sequence encodes CASSLDGRSSTEAFF. The chain is built from TRBV11-3 and TRBJ1-1; D not certain. This CDR3 has 15 amino acids. The germline CDR1 and CDR2 sequences are SGHNT and YENEEA. The ends were cut back, 0 bases at V and 4 bases at J, with 12 bases in the middle.

CDR3 nucleotides: TGTGCCAGCAGCTTAGGAGGGGGGTATAATTCACCCCTCCACTTT. Translating it yields CASSLGGGYNSPLHF. V gene TRBV7-6 combines with J gene TRBJ1-6, with D possibly TRBD1 on 6 matching bases. Germline-derived CDR1 and CDR2 are SGHVS and FNYEAQ. The CDR3 is 15 residues long. The V end lost 1 base, the J end lost 4 bases, and 8 bases lay between the germline ends.

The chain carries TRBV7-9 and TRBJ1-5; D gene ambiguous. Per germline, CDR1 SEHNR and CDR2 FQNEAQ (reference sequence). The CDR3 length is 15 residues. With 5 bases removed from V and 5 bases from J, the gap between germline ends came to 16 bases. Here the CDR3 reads CASSLGSGRDQPQHF. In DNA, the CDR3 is TGTGCCAGCAGCCTCGGGTCCGGAAGGGATCAGCCCCAGCATTTT.

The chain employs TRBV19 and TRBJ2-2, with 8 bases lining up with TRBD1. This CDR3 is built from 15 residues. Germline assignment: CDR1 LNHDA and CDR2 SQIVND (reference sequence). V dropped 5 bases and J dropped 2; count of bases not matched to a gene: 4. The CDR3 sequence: CASSPGTGNTGELFF. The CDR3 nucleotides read TGTGCCAGTAGTCCCGGGACAGGAAACACCGGGGAGCTGTTTTTT.

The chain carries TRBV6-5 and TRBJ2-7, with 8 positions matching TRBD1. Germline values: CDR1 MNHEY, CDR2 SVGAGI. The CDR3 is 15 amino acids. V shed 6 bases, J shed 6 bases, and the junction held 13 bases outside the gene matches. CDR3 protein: CASRHKWTGPGEQYF. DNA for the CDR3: TGTGCCAGCAGACACAAATGGACAGGGCCGGGCGAGCAGTACTTC.

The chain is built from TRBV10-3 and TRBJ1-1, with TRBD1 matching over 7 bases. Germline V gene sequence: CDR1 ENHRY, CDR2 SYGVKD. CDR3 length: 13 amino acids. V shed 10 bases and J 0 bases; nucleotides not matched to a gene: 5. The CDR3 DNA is TGTGCCACCGAGGGGGCTATGAACACTGAAGCTTTCTTT. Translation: CATEGAMNTEAFF.